The 17 T cell receptor beta chains below come from one sample, sequenced in a study of shared clonotypes between healthy human individuals (dated by TCRdb to the early 2020s). Libraries came from the immunoSEQ multiplex PCR assay. The table was pulled from immuneACCESS by TCRdb, which kept in-frame rearrangements only. Such tables lose some clones; where checked, under half of the loss comes from unresolved V genes, and the rest has no known cause. This sample holds 1 million to 1.2 million clones; 60% to 80% were observed only once. The top ten constitute roughly 0.9% of the sample. Sequenced: memory CD4+ T cells from PBMCs. Per the publication, the cell subset or site label means: CD45RA-negative fraction. These receptors originate from a man younger than 30 in good health. Some clones in this sample may be carry-over from other donors' samples.

V and J are TRBV2 and TRBJ1-4; D is unclear. With 6 bases removed from V and 3 bases from J, the gap between germline ends came to 5 bases. This CDR3 region has 12 residues. Germline CDR1 SNHLY, CDR2 FYNNEI. In DNA form, the CDR3 reads TGTGCCAGCAGCCGGGCTAATGAAAAACTGTTTTTT. Amino acid sequence: CASSRANEKLFF.

The gene calls are TRBV7-2 and TRBJ1-1, with 7 bases matching TRBD1. V lost 4 bases and J lost 7; bases outside the gene matches: 6. Germline V CDR1 and CDR2: SGHTA, FQGNSA. The CDR3 loop spans 13 amino acids. The CDR3, as DNA: TGTGCCAGCAGCTCCTCGTACAGGGGTGAAGCTTTCTTT. The encoded protein is CASSSSYRGEAFF.

V is TRBV23-1 and J is TRBJ1-2; D possibly corresponds to TRBD1 (5 bases). TRBV23-1 is identified as an open reading frame with a role that is uncertain. Trimming took off 2 bases at V and 7 bases at J, with 14 bases between the two ends. The CDR3 runs 14 residues. The CDR3 spells CASSQPRTSTGYTF. The DNA of the CDR3 is TGCGCCAGCAGTCAACCCCGGACAAGTACTGGCTACACCTTC.

The gene calls are TRBV27 and TRBJ1-1; D gene ambiguous. Germline-derived CDR1 and CDR2 are MNHEY and SMNVEV (reference sequence). The CDR3 covers 16 residues. V was pared by 4 bases and J by 6 bases, with 21 bases between. This CDR3 is CASSSAGLGISAEAFF. DNA for the CDR3: TGTGCCAGCAGTTCGGCGGGGTTGGGTATTTCGGCTGAAGCTTTCTTT.

Regarding this clone: Other nucleotide sequences in the sample specify the same CDR3. The chain carries TRBV5-4 and TRBJ1-3; the D gene is possibly TRBD1 (5 bases). This CDR3 contains 15 residues. The V gene's germline CDR1 is SGHNT and CDR2 YYREEE (reference sequence). Trimming removed 2 bases from V and 1 base from J, with 10 bases in between. CDR3 nucleotide sequence: TGTGCCAGCAGCTTAACCGGGGGGTCTGGAAACACCATATATTTT. This translates into CASSLTGGSGNTIYF.

CDR3 in DNA: TGCGCCAGCATGGGACAGGGTGGCGAGACCCAGTACTTC. It encodes CASMGQGGETQYF. This chain uses TRBV5-1 with TRBJ2-5; 9 nucleotides line up with TRBD1. V shed 6 bases, J shed 5 bases, and the junction held 5 bases outside the gene matches. CDR1 and CDR2 from the germline V gene are SGHRS and YFSETQ. The CDR3 loop spans 13 amino acids.

This chain uses TRBV5-1 with TRBJ1-3, with a tentative D call TRBD1 (5 bases). Trimming pared 4 bases from V and 2 bases from J, leaving 13 bases between. The germline V gene has CDR1 SGHRS and CDR2 YFSETQ. This CDR3 is built from 15 residues. The CDR3 is CASSGGVGPGNTIYF. CDR3 DNA sequence: TGCGCCAGCAGCGGTGGAGTGGGACCTGGAAACACCATATATTTT.

This chain connects TRBV7-8 to TRBJ1-3; D is possibly TRBD1 (5 bases). The CDR3 spans 15 residues. Trimming pared 5 bases from V and 0 bases from J, leaving 11 bases between. Per the germline V gene, CDR1 is SGHVS and CDR2 is FQNEAQ. The CDR3: CASSPGSNSGNTIYF. The CDR3 nucleotides read TGTGCCAGCAGCCCAGGGTCGAACTCTGGAAACACCATATATTTT.

V and J are TRBV7-8 and TRBJ2-7; the match to TRBD1 covers 9 bases. V was clipped by 5 bases and J by 5 bases; unmatched bases: 13. There are 16 residues in the CDR3. Per the germline V gene, CDR1 is SGHVS and CDR2 is FQNEAQ. The CDR3 nucleotides are TGTGCCAGCAGCCCATTGATGGGACAGGGTTATAACGAGCAGTACTTC. The encoded protein is CASSPLMGQGYNEQYF.

The CDR3 nucleotides are TGTGCCAGCAGCGTCTTAGGGGGAGTGGAAGATACGCAGTATTTT. Residues: CASSVLGGVEDTQYF. This chain connects TRBV9 to TRBJ2-3; D is perhaps TRBD1 (6 bases). Germline V gene data show CDR1 as SGDLS and CDR2 as YYNGEE. Deletions cut 2 bases from V and 5 bases from J, with 15 bases between. This CDR3 has 15 residues.

The chain couples TRBV5-5 to TRBJ1-5; D is unresolved. The CDR3 sequence is 15 residues long. Trimming left V 1 base short and J 2 bases short, with 10 bases between. The germline V gene encodes CDR1 SGHKS and CDR2 YYEKEE (reference sequence). In DNA, the CDR3 is TGTGCCAGCAGCTTGCTAGGGTTTGGCAATCAGCCCCAGCATTTT. Translation: CASSLLGFGNQPQHF.

The rearrangement joins TRBV5-1 to TRBJ2-1, with 10 nucleotides matching TRBD1. CDR1 SGHRS and CDR2 YFSETQ come from the germline V gene. The CDR3 is made up of 16 amino acids. Losses at the gene ends were 0 bases for V and 6 bases for J; bases not matched to a gene: 6. CDR3 loop: CASSLDRDRGFNEQFF. In DNA, the CDR3 is TGCGCCAGCAGCTTGGATCGGGACAGGGGATTCAATGAGCAGTTCTTC.

A note on this clone: Other DNA sequences in the same sample also yield this CDR3. The V call is TRBV5-1, the J call TRBJ1-5; the match to TRBD1 covers 7 bases. The junction had 7 bases not matched to a gene; V was cut back by 0 bases and J by 7 bases. CDR1 is SGHRS and CDR2 is YFSETQ in the germline V gene. CDR3 size: 15 residues. The CDR3 sequence: CASSLEGARGQPQHF. In nucleotides, the CDR3 is TGCGCCAGCAGCTTGGAGGGGGCGCGGGGGCAGCCCCAGCATTTT.

The chain couples TRBV4-1 to TRBJ2-1; 9 positions agree with TRBD2. The CDR3 extends over 15 amino acids. Germline V gene lookup returns CDR1 MGHRA and CDR2 YSYEKL. Germline trimming cut 2 bases from V and 5 bases from J; bases unmatched to any gene: 4. CDR3 nucleotides: TGCGCCAGCAGCCAACGCGTAGCGGGAGACAATGAGCAGTTCTTC. It encodes CASSQRVAGDNEQFF.

Note on this clone: Distinct nucleotide sequences in the sample also encode this CDR3. The chain links TRBV4-1 to TRBJ1-4; tentative D call: TRBD1 (6 bases). Germline-derived CDR1 and CDR2 are MGHRA and YSYEKL. V lost 1 base to trimming and J lost 2 bases, with 8 bases between them. CDR3 length: 15 amino acids. The CDR3 DNA follows: TGCGCCAGCAGCCAAGCGGGGGGCACTAATGAAAAACTGTTTTTT. Translated, it gives CASSQAGGTNEKLFF.

The V and J genes are TRBV5-1 and TRBJ2-1, with D possibly matching TRBD2 (5 bases). The CDR3 length is 16 residues. The germline gives CDR1 SGHRS, CDR2 YFSETQ. Trimming took 4 bases from V and 2 from J, leaving 16 bases between them. DNA for the CDR3: TGCGCCAGCAGCCCGCAACTAGATACGACCTACAATGAGCAGTTCTTC. Encoded protein: CASSPQLDTTYNEQFF. Full variable domain (outside the CDR3, taken from reference TRBV5-1 and TRBJ2-1): KAGVTQTPRYLIKTRGQQVTLSCSPISGHRSVSWYQQTPGQGLQFLFEYFSETQRNKGNFPGRFSGRQFSNSRSEMNVSTLELGDSALYLCASSPQLDTTYNEQFFGPGTRLTVL.

Of note for this clone: The same CDR3 is also encoded by other DNA sequences in this sample. The chain couples TRBV7-2 to TRBJ1-1; weak D call: TRBD1 (6 bases). The V gene lost 3 bases and the J gene lost 3 bases, with 8 bases spanning the gap. The CDR3 length is 13 residues. From germline, CDR1 is SGHTA and CDR2 FQGNSA. CDR3 coding DNA: TGTGCCAGCAGCTTCCACAGGGACACTGAAGCTTTCTTT. This sequence encodes CASSFHRDTEAFF.